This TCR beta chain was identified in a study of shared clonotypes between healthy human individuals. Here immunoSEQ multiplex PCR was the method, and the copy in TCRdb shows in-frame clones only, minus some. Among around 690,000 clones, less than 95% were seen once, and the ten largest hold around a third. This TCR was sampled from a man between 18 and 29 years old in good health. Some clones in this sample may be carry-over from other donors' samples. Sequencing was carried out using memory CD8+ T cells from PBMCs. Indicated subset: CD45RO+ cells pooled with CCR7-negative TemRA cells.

CDR3 DNA: TGTGCCAGCAGCCCCTATGGCAGCTATGGCTACACCTTC. Protein product: CASSPYGSYGYTF. The V and J genes are TRBV7-9 and TRBJ1-2; D unclear. Germline CDR1 SEHNR, CDR2 FQNEAQ (reference sequence). The germline V and J ends were trimmed by 5 bases and 4 bases, with 11 bases remaining between them. This CDR3 region has 13 residues.